This TCR beta chain appears in the sequencing data of a study of cytomegalovirus exposure and HLA in healthy donors. V was clipped by 3 bases and J by 0 bases, with 9 bases between them. Looked up from germline, CDR1 is MGHDK and CDR2 is SYGVNS. CDR3 size: 14 residues. Some clones are missing from TCRdb's copy, which holds only in-frame ones; the method was immunoSEQ multiplex PCR. The data contain about 200,000 clones, roughly 84% of them singletons. This sequence was found in a woman in her twenties or thirties in good health and CMV-seropositive. The chain couples TRBV25-1 to TRBJ2-7; D is perhaps TRBD1 (5 bases). Material: PBMCs. CDR3 loop: CASSDRVLSYEQYF. In nucleotides, the CDR3 is TGTGCCAGCAGTGACAGGGTCCTCTCCTACGAGCAGTACTTC.